Listed below are T cell receptor beta chains from one sample, sequenced in a study of cytomegalovirus exposure and HLA in healthy donors. Generated by immunoSEQ multiplex PCR, the TCRdb table keeps only in-frame clones and is missing some. This table holds tens of thousands of clones. The sequenced sample was PBMCs. The receptors derive from a man aged 25 to 40 in good health and CMV-seronegative. Each CDR3 is given with its conserved first and last residue. A D gene is named only where the DNA matches it firmly.

D gene	CDR3 length	V gene	J gene	CDR3 protein	CDR3 DNA
NA	13	TRBV29-1	TRBJ2-7	CSVVPGASYEQYF	TGCAGCGTTGTTCCAGGGGCCTCCTACGAGCAGTACTTC
NA	15	TRBV6-5	TRBJ2-2	CASSIPGGNTGELFF	TGTGCCAGCAGCATACCCGGAGGAAACACCGGGGAGCTGTTTTTT
NA	15	TRBV6-6	TRBJ1-4	CASSWRGSRNEKLFF	TGTGCCAGCAGCTGGAGGGGAAGTCGGAATGAAAAACTGTTTTTT
TRBD2	16	TRBV4-1	TRBJ2-7	CASSPTASGRPYEQYF	TGCGCCAGCAGCCCAACCGCTAGCGGGAGGCCCTACGAGCAGTACTTC
TRBD1	17	TRBV4-3	TRBJ1-6	CASSQGTGDLYNSPLHF	TGCGCCAGCAGCCAAGGGACAGGGGATCTCTATAATTCACCCCTCCACTTT
NA	12	TRBV25-1	TRBJ2-7	CASRTGAYEQYF	TGTGCCAGCCGAACGGGGGCCTACGAGCAGTACTTC
TRBD1	14	TRBV7-2	TRBJ1-2	CASSTQGATYGYTF	TGTGCCAGCAGCACACAGGGGGCGACCTATGGCTACACCTTC
TRBD2	14	TRBV12-5	TRBJ2-1	CASGRGSSYNEQFF	TGTGCTAGTGGGCGGGGGAGCTCCTACAATGAGCAGTTCTTC
NA	15	TRBV5-1	TRBJ1-4	CASSLKAATNEKLFF	TGCGCCAGCAGCTTGAAGGCGGCAACTAATGAAAAACTGTTTTTT
NA	15	TRBV7-9	TRBJ2-5	CASSTRLRYQETQYF	TGTGCCAGCAGCACCAGACTAAGGTACCAAGAGACCCAGTACTTC
TRBD2	14	TRBV6-4	TRBJ2-3	CASSHLAGADTQYF	TGTGCCAGCAGCCATCTAGCGGGAGCAGATACGCAGTATTTT
NA	16	TRBV2	TRBJ2-1	CASSRRSGISYNEQFF	TGTGCCAGCAGTCGACGGTCAGGGATCTCCTACAATGAGCAGTTCTTC
TRBD2	17	TRBV6-1	TRBJ2-3	CASSDGAGGPNTDTQYF	TGTGCCAGCAGTGACGGCGCGGGAGGGCCCAACACAGATACGCAGTATTTT
TRBD1	14	TRBV29-1	TRBJ2-1	CSGRQGESDNEQFF	TGCAGCGGCAGACAGGGAGAGTCCGACAATGAGCAGTTCTTC
TRBD1	13	TRBV6-1	TRBJ2-7	CASSFRDSYEQYF	TGTGCCAGCAGTTTCCGGGACAGCTACGAGCAGTACTTC
TRBD1	16	TRBV6-5	TRBJ1-6	CASSYPSGQGTSPLHF	TGTGCCAGCAGCTACCCCTCGGGACAGGGAACTTCACCCCTACACTTT
NA	15	TRBV5-4	TRBJ1-6	CASSTPGTLNSPLHF	TGTGCCAGCAGCACACCCGGGACACTCAATTCACCCCTCCACTTT
TRBD1	13	TRBV30	TRBJ2-7	CAWTRDSSYEQYF	TGTGCCTGGACCCGGGACAGCTCCTACGAGCAGTACTTC
TRBD1	13	TRBV5-1	TRBJ2-7	CASSQDRDYEQYF	TGCGCCAGCAGCCAGGACAGGGATTACGAGCAGTACTTC
NA	15	TRBV7-3	TRBJ2-2	CASSSTSTATGELFF	TGTGCCAGCAGCTCAACCTCGACAGCAACCGGGGAGCTGTTTTTT
NA	13	TRBV19	TRBJ1-2	CASSIDPIYGYTF	TGTGCCAGTAGTATAGACCCCATCTATGGCTACACCTTC
NA	14	TRBV7-9	TRBJ1-2	CASSPPGFRYGYTF	TGTGCCAGCTCCCCTCCGGGGTTTCGCTATGGCTACACCTTC
TRBD1	15	TRBV9	TRBJ2-2	CASSEGQGVVRELFF	TGTGCCAGCAGCGAGGGACAGGGGGTCGTTCGGGAGCTGTTTTTT
TRBD1	13	TRBV5-4	TRBJ2-2	CASSLQGAGELFF	TGTGCCAGCAGCTTGCAGGGGGCCGGGGAGCTGTTTTTT
NA	15	TRBV5-1	TRBJ2-5	CASSTEQGTRETQYF	TGCGCCAGCAGCACGGAACAGGGTACTCGTGAGACCCAGTACTTC
TRBD1	15	TRBV30	TRBJ1-2	CAGSKLRTGAYGYTF	TGTGCCGGGAGTAAACTTAGGACAGGGGCCTATGGCTACACCTTC
NA	12	TRBV6-4	TRBJ1-2	CASRGVNYGYTF	TGTGCCAGCAGAGGGGTCAACTATGGCTACACCTTC
TRBD1	14	TRBV29-1	TRBJ2-7	CSVEDPDRSYEQYF	TGCAGCGTTGAAGACCCGGACAGGAGCTACGAGCAGTACTTC
NA	13	TRBV29-1	TRBJ1-2	CSVEGGVGYGYTF	TGCAGCGTTGAGGGGGGAGTCGGCTATGGCTACACCTTC
TRBD1	14	TRBV5-6	TRBJ2-7	CASSLPQGAEEQYF	TGTGCCAGCAGCTTGCCCCAGGGGGCGGAGGAGCAGTACTTC
NA	17	TRBV18	TRBJ1-1	CASSQLANTGIGTEAFF	TGTGCCAGCTCACAGCTTGCAAATACAGGGATCGGCACTGAAGCTTTCTTT
NA	14	TRBV5-4	TRBJ2-7	CASSSRGSAYEQYF	TGTGCCAGCAGCTCCAGAGGTAGCGCCTACGAGCAGTACTTC
NA	16	TRBV21-1	TRBJ1-5	CASSKAGQGVGQPQHF	TGTGCCAGCAGCAAAGCAGGACAGGGTGTAGGTCAGCCCCAGCATTTT
TRBD1	16	TRBV18	TRBJ2-1	CASSQGQGSVGNEQFF	TGTGCCAGCTCGCAGGGACAGGGAAGCGTCGGCAATGAGCAGTTCTTC
NA	16	TRBV9	TRBJ1-1	CASSVVTAGVGTEAFF	TGTGCCAGCAGCGTAGTTACGGCGGGGGTTGGCACTGAAGCTTTCTTT
NA	16	TRBV5-6	TRBJ1-3	CASSLYGEGTGNTIYF	TGTGCCAGCAGCTTGTATGGGGAGGGAACTGGAAACACCATATATTTT
NA	16	TRBV15	TRBJ2-2	CATSIDQLPNTGELFF	TGTGCCACCAGCATAGACCAGTTACCAAACACCGGGGAGCTGTTTTTT
TRBD1	14	TRBV5-1	TRBJ2-5	CASGQGLGQENQYF	TGCGCCAGCGGACAGGGACTGGGCCAAGAGAACCAGTACTTC
NA	14	TRBV6-6	TRBJ1-2	CASTPDLLNYGYTF	TGTGCCAGCACCCCCGATTTGCTAAACTATGGCTACACCTTC
NA	16	TRBV18	TRBJ1-2	CASSPRDIPLNYGYTF	TGTGCCAGCTCACCGAGGGACATACCATTAAACTATGGCTACACCTTC
NA	13	TRBV18	TRBJ1-5	CASSPQSNQPQHF	TGTGCCAGCTCACCCCAGTCTAATCAGCCCCAGCATTTT
NA	14	TRBV4-1	TRBJ2-5	CASSQDRGTETQYF	TGCGCCAGCAGCCAAGACAGGGGAACGGAGACCCAGTACTTC
NA	16	TRBV7-9	TRBJ1-5	CASSMTGMKSNQPQHF	TGTGCCAGCAGCATGACAGGCATGAAGAGCAATCAGCCCCAGCATTTT
TRBD1	15	TRBV5-1	TRBJ1-3	CASSLVTGDGNTIYF	TGCGCCAGCAGCTTGGTCACAGGGGACGGAAACACCATATATTTT
NA	16	TRBV7-2	TRBJ1-5	CASSSTYKTGNQPQHF	TGTGCCAGCAGCTCGACCTACAAGACAGGCAATCAGCCCCAGCATTTT
TRBD2	16	TRBV5-1	TRBJ2-2	CASSSTSGSPAGELFF	TGCGCCAGCAGCTCTACTAGCGGGAGTCCTGCCGGGGAGCTGTTTTTT
TRBD2	12	TRBV6-5	TRBJ2-5	CASSEAGETQYF	TGTGCCAGCAGTGAAGCGGGGGAGACCCAGTACTTC
NA	11	TRBV18	TRBJ1-2	CASSPRGGYTF	TGTGCCAGCTCACCCAGGGGTGGCTACACCTTC
NA	16	TRBV18	TRBJ1-6	CASSPPGQSYNSPLHF	TGTGCCAGCTCGCCCCCGGGACAAAGTTATAATTCACCCCTACACTTT